This T cell receptor beta chain was sequenced during a study of shared clonotypes between healthy human individuals. Study-wide context: Per donor, CD8 memory used one plate, CD8 naive used two, CD4 memory used three and CD4 naive used three.

In the original analysis: Junction-only immunoSEQ data arrived without quality scores, meaning filtering differed. Using immunoSEQ multiplex PCR, the repertoire was profiled, and TCRdb retains in-frame clones only, with some absent. That table furnishes V, J and clone size, whereas the DNA furnished D and trimming. Here the sample spans more than 900,000 clones, about 84% being singletons. The CDR3 sequence is 14 residues long. CDR1 and CDR2 from the germline V gene are MNHEY and SMNVEV (reference sequence). V lost 5 bases and J lost 0, with 7 bases in between. Comment on this clone: Its antigen is unknown.

General study points: Larger estimated richness was generally seen in naive subsets than in memory subsets.

The sequencing sample was made of memory CD4+ T cells from PBMCs. Documented subset: CD45RA-negative fraction. The genes are TRBV27 and TRBJ1-4; D unresolved. This TCR was recovered from a man aged 18 to 30 in good health. Some clones in this sample may be carry-over from other donors' samples. The CDR3 sequence is CASSKVATNEKLFF. The CDR3 DNA reads as TGTGCCAGCAGTAAAGTAGCAACTAATGAAAAACTGTTTTTT.